This TCR beta chain was obtained from a study of T cell responses to AZD1222 COVID-19 vaccine. TCRdb keeps only in-frame clones here, not all; method: immunoSEQ multiplex PCR. The sample carries around 89,000 clones, approximately 90% recorded once. This clone was seen once. Its antigen is unknown. Germline CDR1 SGHRS, CDR2 YFSETQ. With 6 bases removed from V and 4 bases from J, the gap between germline ends came to 10 bases. The length of the CDR3 is 12 residues. Study results and limitations: Spike-specific TCR breadth and depth rose after two AZD1222 doses. White British ancestry dominated among donors, who included more females, and clonal diversity was possibly underestimated. The reported proportion of spike-specific TCRs targeting unmutated variant regions was nearly half.

The rearrangement uses TRBV5-1 and TRBJ1-2, with D possibly being TRBD1 (5 bases). The sequencing used peripheral blood, collected 28 days after the second AZD1222 dose. The TCR sequence derives from an adult who received the AZD1222 COVID-19 vaccine. CDR3 nucleotides: TGCGCCAGCACCTCGGACACCTATGGCTACACCTTC. Translation gives CASTSDTYGYTF. The variable domain in full, with the rest retrieved from reference TRBV5-1 and TRBJ1-2, is KAGVTQTPRYLIKTRGQQVTLSCSPISGHRSVSWYQQTPGQGLQFLFEYFSETQRNKGNFPGRFSGRQFSNSRSEMNVSTLELGDSALYLCASTSDTYGYTFGSGTRLTVV.